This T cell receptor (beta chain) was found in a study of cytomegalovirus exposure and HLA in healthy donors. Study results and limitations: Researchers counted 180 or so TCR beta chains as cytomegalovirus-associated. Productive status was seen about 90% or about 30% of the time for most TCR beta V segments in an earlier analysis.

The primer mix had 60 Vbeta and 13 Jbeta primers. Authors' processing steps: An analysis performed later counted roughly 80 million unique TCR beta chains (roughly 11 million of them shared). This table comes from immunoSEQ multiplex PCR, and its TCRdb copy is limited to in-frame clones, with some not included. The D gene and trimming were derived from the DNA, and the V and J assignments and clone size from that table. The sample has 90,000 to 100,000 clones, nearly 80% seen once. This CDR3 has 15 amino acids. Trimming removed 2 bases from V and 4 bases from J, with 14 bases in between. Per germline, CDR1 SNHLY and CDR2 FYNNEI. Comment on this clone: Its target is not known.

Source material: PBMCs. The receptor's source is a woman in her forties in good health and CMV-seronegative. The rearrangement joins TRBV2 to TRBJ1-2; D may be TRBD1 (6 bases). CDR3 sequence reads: CASSEWGPGSYGYTF. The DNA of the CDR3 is TGTGCCAGCAGTGAATGGGGGCCGGGGAGCTATGGCTACACCTTC.